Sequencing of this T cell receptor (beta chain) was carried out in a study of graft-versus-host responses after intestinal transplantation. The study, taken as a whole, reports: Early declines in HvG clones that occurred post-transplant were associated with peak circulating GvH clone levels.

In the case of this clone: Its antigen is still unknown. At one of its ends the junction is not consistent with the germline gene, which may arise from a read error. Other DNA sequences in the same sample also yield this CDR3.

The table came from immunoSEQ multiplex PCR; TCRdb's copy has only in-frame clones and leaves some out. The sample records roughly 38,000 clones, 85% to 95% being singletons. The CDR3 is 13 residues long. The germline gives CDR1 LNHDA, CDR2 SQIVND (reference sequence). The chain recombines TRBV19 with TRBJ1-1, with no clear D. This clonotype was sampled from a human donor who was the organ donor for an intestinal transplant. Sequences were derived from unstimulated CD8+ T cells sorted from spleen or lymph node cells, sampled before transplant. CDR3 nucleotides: TGTGCCAGTAGTATGACTGGGAACACTGAGGCTTTCTTT. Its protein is CASSMTGNTEAFF.